This is a list of T cell receptor beta chains from one sample in a study of T-cell reconstitution after alpha-beta-depleted transplantation in children. TCRdb reprocessed the PCR reads via MiXCR and lists one record per CDR3 protein. This sample has just under 150,000 distinct CDR3 sequences, with around 8.8% found just once. The source material was PBMCs, mostly from graft donor cells, sampled 180 days after TCRalphabeta/CD19-depleted stem cell transplant. Source of these receptors: a female patient under 10 years old who had a stem cell transplant for congenital amegakaryocytic thrombocytopenia, so the T cells may come from the graft donor. Each CDR3 is given with its conserved first and last residue. A D gene is named only where the DNA matches it firmly. Expanded clones are given a class, and other clones once, few, many or no size at all.

j_call d_call v_call clone_size cdr3_nt cdr3_aa
TRBJ2-3 . TRBV7-2 many TGTGCCAGCAGCTTAGTGGTTACAGATACGCAGTATTTT CASSLVVTDTQYF
TRBJ2-1 . TRBV4-1 few TGCGCCAGCAGAGGGGGGGCCTACAATGAGCAGTTCTTC CASRGGAYNEQFF
TRBJ2-5 . TRBV5-6 few TGTGCCAGCAGCTTGGGCCAGCGACAAGAGACCCAGTACTTC CASSLGQRQETQYF
TRBJ2-3 . TRBV7-2 . TGTGCCAGCAGCTTAAGAACAGGGAGGTTAGATACGCAGTATTTT CASSLRTGRLDTQYF
TRBJ2-3 . TRBV5-6 few TGTGCCAGCAGCTTTCTAGGAGATACGCAGTATTTT CASSFLGDTQYF
TRBJ2-3 . TRBV7-3 many TGTGCCAGCAGCTTAAAGGGCGATACGCAGTATTTT CASSLKGDTQYF
TRBJ1-5 . TRBV6-2/TRBV6-3 few TGTGCCAGCAGTACCCAGGGAAGGGGCAATCAGCCCCAGCATTTT CASSTQGRGNQPQHF
TRBJ2-5 TRBD1 TRBV6-5 many TGTGCCAGCAGTTACACCGGGACAGGGAGAGAGACCCAGTACTTC CASSYTGTGRETQYF
TRBJ2-7 . TRBV7-9 few TGTGCCAGCAGCCGCAGTAGCATCGACGAGCAGTACTTC CASSRSSIDEQYF
TRBJ2-5 . TRBV5-1 many TGCGCCAGCAGCTTACGGACAGACCAAGAGACCCAGTACTTC CASSLRTDQETQYF
TRBJ2-5 . TRBV5-1 many TGCGCCAGCAGCTTGCTGGGGTTGGTAAGAGAGACCCAGTACTTC CASSLLGLVRETQYF
TRBJ2-2 . TRBV7-9 many TGTGCCAGCAGCTTACCCCTTAGCACCGGGGAGCTGTTTTTT CASSLPLSTGELFF
TRBJ1-3 . TRBV7-6 few TGTGCCAGCAGCTTAGTGGCCAGAGTCGGAAACACCATATATTTT CASSLVARVGNTIYF
TRBJ1-5 . TRBV19 few TGTGCCAGTAGTACCAAGCGAACAGGGATCAGTCAGCCCCAGCATTTT CASSTKRTGISQPQHF
TRBJ1-5 . TRBV6-1 few TGTGCCAGCAGGGGATGGGGGGCCGCTAGCAATCAGCCCCAGCATTTT CASRGWGAASNQPQHF
TRBJ2-5 . TRBV20-1 few TGCAGTGCTAGATTAGCGGCAAATTTAGAGACCCAGTACTTC CSARLAANLETQYF
TRBJ2-1 . TRBV4-2 many TGTGCCAGCAGCCAAGGGATGGCAGCCCCCTACAATGAGCAGTTCTTC CASSQGMAAPYNEQFF
TRBJ1-1 . TRBV12-3/TRBV12-4 few TGTACCAGCGGTCCAAGAATCACAGGCCAATTAAGCATCGGAGCAGCTTTCTTT CTSGPRITGQLSIGAAFF
TRBJ2-1 TRBD2 TRBV7-9 many TGTGCCAGCAGCCCCTGGGTGGCTAGCGGCTACAATGAGCAGTTCTTC CASSPWVASGYNEQFF
TRBJ2-7 . TRBV5-6 few TGTGCCAGCAGCTTGGCCGGGACCCCCAAGTCGACGCAGTACTTC CASSLAGTPKSTQYF
TRBJ2-5 . TRBV6-2/TRBV6-3 many TGTGCCAGCAGCTTTGCGGACTACCAAGAGACCCAGTACTTC CASSFADYQETQYF
TRBJ2-2 . TRBV20-1 many TGCAGTGCTAGTTTGAGGCGGGAGCTGTTTTTT CSASLRRELFF
TRBJ2-5 TRBD2 TRBV12-3/TRBV12-4 . TGTGCCAGCAGGTCCGTAGCGGGGGCAGAGACCAAGTACTTC CASRSVAGAETKYF
TRBJ2-7 . TRBV7-2 many TGTGCCAGCAGCTTACTGGCTAGCGATTCCTACGAGCAGTACTTC CASSLLASDSYEQYF
TRBJ2-7 . TRBV20-1 few TGCAGTGCTTTACCCGACACAGGCGGTGGCTACGAGCAGTACTTC CSALPDTGGGYEQYF
TRBJ2-1 TRBD2 TRBV5-1 . TGCGCCAGCAGCAGGACTAGCGGGGCGTACTACAATGAGCAGTTCTTC CASSRTSGAYYNEQFF
TRBJ2-7 TRBD2 TRBV28 many TGTGCCAGCAGTTCCCCCGCTAGCGGGAGTTCTTATGAGCAGTACTTC CASSSPASGSSYEQYF
TRBJ2-5 . TRBV4-1 many TGCGCCAGCAGCCAAGTGGAACGGGGTCAAGAGACCCAGTACTTC CASSQVERGQETQYF
TRBJ1-4 . TRBV5-1 few TGCGCCAGCAGCTTGCCAGGCCTTGGGGAAAAACTGTTTTTT CASSLPGLGEKLFF
TRBJ2-7 . TRBV20-1 many TGCAGTGCTAGTAAATTCTGGGTCTCCTACGAGCAGTACTTC CSASKFWVSYEQYF
TRBJ2-2 . TRBV29-1 many TGCAGCGTTGAATTGGACAGCACCGGGGAGCTGTTTTTT CSVELDSTGELFF
TRBJ1-1 . TRBV5-4 few TGTGCCAGCAGCCCCTTCCCACCAGGGGACACTGAAGCTTTCTTT CASSPFPPGDTEAFF
TRBJ1-4 TRBD1 TRBV11-2 many TGTGCCAGCAACGGACAGGGGAATGAAAAACTGTTTTTT CASNGQGNEKLFF
TRBJ1-4 . TRBV5-1 many TGCGCCAGCAGCCCGGCGGGGAGGACGAATGAAAAACTGTTTTTT CASSPAGRTNEKLFF
TRBJ2-6 . TRBV6-1 many TGTGCCAGCAGATGGGGGTACAACTCTGGGGCCAACGTCCTGACTTTC CASRWGYNSGANVLTF
TRBJ2-3 . TRBV5-1 many TGCGCCAGCAGCTTGGAGGGGGTACATACGCAGTATTTT CASSLEGVHTQYF
TRBJ1-5 . TRBV6-2/TRBV6-3 many TGTGCCAGCAGTGGTCCACAAGAGCCCCAGCATTTT CASSGPQEPQHF
TRBJ2-1 . TRBV28 few TGTGCCAGCACACTTGTGGGTGGGGAGCAGTTCTTC CASTLVGGEQFF
TRBJ1-5 . TRBV19 few TGTGCCAGTAGTCCCCGGAGGGCGGTGAACAATCAGCCCCAGCATTTT CASSPRRAVNNQPQHF
TRBJ2-1 . TRBV7-6 . TGTGCCAGCAGCCCGGGGGGCCGTGGATGGTTCAATGAGCAGTTCTTC CASSPGGRGWFNEQFF